Presented here are 20 T cell receptor beta chains from one specimen sequenced in a study of OX40 agonist ivuxolimab in advanced cancers. This table comes from immunoSEQ multiplex PCR, and its TCRdb copy is limited to in-frame clones, with some not included. The table records 64,000 or so clones, about 83% of them present only once. The sequences come from CD4+ or CD8+ T cells sorted from blood, collected in a trial of the OX40 agonist ivuxolimab. These receptor sequences come from an adult with an advanced solid tumor such as melanoma, head and neck, liver or kidney cancer.

This chain uses TRBV4-1 with TRBJ2-7; D perhaps matches TRBD2 (6 bases). The V gene lost 4 bases and the J gene lost 3 bases, with 13 bases spanning the gap. The CDR3 has 14 residues. Germline V lookup: CDR1 MGHRA, CDR2 YSYEKL. The CDR3 region is CASSPRPEGYEQYF. The CDR3 DNA follows: TGCGCCAGCAGCCCCCGACCGGAGGGCTACGAGCAGTACTTC.

The chain links TRBV5-1 to TRBJ2-4; 7 bases line up with TRBD2. V lost 4 bases and J lost 6; bases outside the gene matches: 4. Germline loops: CDR1 SGHRS, CDR2 YFSETQ. This CDR3 is 13 amino acids long. The CDR3 coding sequence is TGCGCCAGCAGCCGGGAGGCTGGAAACATTCAGTACTTC. Translated: CASSREAGNIQYF.

This chain joins TRBV6-5 and TRBJ2-7; possibly TRBD2 for D (5 bases). V dropped 0 bases and J dropped 0 bases, with 9 bases sitting between them. The CDR3 totals 15 residues. Germline CDR1 MNHEY, CDR2 SVGAGI. Here the CDR3 DNA reads TGTGCCAGCAGTTACTCGTGGGGAGCCTCCTACGAGCAGTACTTC. It yields the protein CASSYSWGASYEQYF.

There are a few counts of this clone. The chain uses TRBV27 and TRBJ2-6; D perhaps matches TRBD1 (5 bases). CDR3 length: 17 residues. Trimming removed 3 bases from V and 1 base from J, with 13 bases in between. Germline V lookup: CDR1 MNHEY, CDR2 SMNVEV (reference sequence). The CDR3 here is CASSLTAPISGANVLTF. The CDR3 DNA reads as TGTGCCAGCAGTTTGACAGCACCGATTTCTGGGGCCAACGTCCTGACTTTC.

The chain has TRBV5-1 and TRBJ1-5; D ambiguous. CDR1 is SGHRS, CDR2 YFSETQ, per germline. This CDR3 comprises 19 residues. V lost 2 bases and J 7 bases, leaving 28 bases between the germline ends. The CDR3 sequence is CASSLLKWEGLVTKQPQHF. CDR3 nucleotide sequence: TGCGCCAGCAGCTTATTAAAGTGGGAAGGGTTGGTAACTAAGCAGCCCCAGCATTTT.

The V call is TRBV29-1, the J call TRBJ2-3; perhaps TRBD1 as D (6 bases). The CDR3 loop spans 17 amino acids. Looked up from germline, CDR1 is SQVTM and CDR2 is ANQGSEA. Trimming took 7 bases from V and 9 from J, leaving 32 bases between them. The DNA for the CDR3 is TGCAGCGGGTGGTTTGTGTTTGAGGACAGCGCCAAAACCACGCAGTATTTT. Translating gives CSGWFVFEDSAKTTQYF.

CDR3 nucleotides: TGTGCCAGCGGGGAGGGCAGCGCATACTATGGCTACACCTTC. Protein sequence: CASGEGSAYYGYTF. The J gene is TRBJ1-2, the V gene TRBV6-5, with D hard to call. The CDR3 extends over 14 amino acids. V lost 8 bases to trimming and J lost 3 bases, with 16 bases between them. The germline gives CDR1 MNHEY, CDR2 SVGAGI.

The V gene is TRBV2, the J gene TRBJ2-5; 10 bases agree with TRBD2. CDR3 size: 18 residues. CDR1 SNHLY and CDR2 FYNNEI come from the germline V gene. The J segment lost 1 base and the V segment lost 4 bases, leaving 12 bases of the junction unmatched. The CDR3 DNA sequence: TGTGCCAGCAGTGGCCTAGGGGAGCGGGGGGGTTTCCAAGAGACCCAGTACTTC. Amino acids: CASSGLGERGGFQETQYF.

V and J are TRBV15 and TRBJ2-2; D might be TRBD2 (6 bases). Trimming stripped 2 bases from V and 6 bases from J, with 7 bases between. CDR3 size: 13 residues. The V gene's germline CDR1 is LNHNV and CDR2 YYDKDF (reference sequence). The CDR3 sequence: CATSRPGAGELFF. CDR3 DNA sequence: TGTGCCACCAGCAGACCGGGGGCCGGGGAGCTGTTTTTT.

This clone was seen only once. This sequence joins TRBV28 and TRBJ1-5; D gene uncertain. The CDR3 is made up of 13 amino acids. Trimming took 3 bases from V and 6 from J, leaving 9 bases between them. Looked up from germline, CDR1 is MDHEN and CDR2 is SYDVKM. The CDR3 nucleotides are TGTGCCAGCAGTTTCGGCAGTCCTCAGCCCCAGCATTTT. As protein: CASSFGSPQPQHF.

V usage is TRBV6-1 and J usage is TRBJ2-5, with D perhaps matching TRBD2 (5 bases). With 4 bases removed from V and 7 bases from J, the gap between germline ends came to 10 bases. Germline V gene sequence: CDR1 MNHNS, CDR2 SASEGT. The CDR3 contains 12 residues. Here the CDR3 reads CASSVSRGTQYF. CDR3 sequence (DNA): TGTGCCAGCAGTGTGTCCCGGGGGACCCAGTACTTC.

CDR3 in amino acids: CASSDLRGGDYNEQFF. CDR3 bases: TGTGCCAGCAGTGATCTGAGGGGGGGAGACTACAATGAGCAGTTCTTC. This chain links TRBV25-1 with TRBJ2-1; D perhaps matches TRBD2 (7 bases). The CDR3 runs 16 residues. Germline CDR1 MGHDK, CDR2 SYGVNS. V lost 3 bases and J 3 bases, leaving 15 bases between the germline ends. The entire variable domain, with the rest obtained from reference TRBV25-1 and TRBJ2-1, is as follows: EADIYQTPRYLVIGTGKKITLECSQTMGHDKMYWYQQDPGMELHLIHYSYGVNSTEKGDLSSESTVSRIRTEHFPLTLESARPSHTSQYLCASSDLRGGDYNEQFFGPGTRLTVL.

The chain carries TRBV7-9 and TRBJ2-5, with D possibly TRBD1 on 6 matching bases. The CDR3 is 16 residues long. In germline, CDR1 is SEHNR, CDR2 FQNEAQ (reference sequence). The germline V and J ends were trimmed by 5 bases and 5 bases, with 21 bases remaining between them. This chain's CDR3 is CASSGRTGFRIETQYF. The CDR3 nucleotides read TGTGCCAGCAGCGGAAGAACAGGGTTCCGGATCGAGACCCAGTACTTC.

The CDR3 sequence: CASSTQDYVDTQYF. CDR3 nucleotide sequence: TGTGCCAGTAGTACCCAGGACTATGTGGATACGCAGTATTTT. The genes are TRBV19 and TRBJ2-3; TRBD2 is a possible D gene (6 bases). The CDR3 runs to 14 residues. Germline CDR1 LNHDA, CDR2 SQIVND (reference sequence). Trimming pared 4 bases from V and 6 bases from J, leaving 14 bases between.

V is TRBV7-2 and J is TRBJ2-4, with D perhaps TRBD2 (6 bases). With 0 bases removed from V and 10 bases from J, the gap between germline ends came to 13 bases. The germline V gene encodes CDR1 SGHTA and CDR2 FQGNSA. There are 14 residues in the CDR3. Here the CDR3 DNA reads TGTGCCAGCAGCTTAGCGGGAGGAGGAAATATTCAGTACTTC. Its protein is CASSLAGGGNIQYF.

The chain recombines TRBV27 with TRBJ2-3; D not certain. Germline V gives CDR1 MNHEY, CDR2 SMNVEV (reference sequence). This CDR3 has 14 amino acids. V was pared by 3 bases and J by 1 base, with 8 bases between. CDR3 sequence (DNA): TGTGCCAGCAGTTTGATAGAGCGCACAGATACGCAGTATTTT. As protein: CASSLIERTDTQYF.

V usage is TRBV16 and J usage is TRBJ1-1; unclear D gene. Trimming left V 1 base short and J 1 base short, with 19 bases between. Germline CDR1 KGHSY, CDR2 FQNENV. The CDR3 runs 18 residues. CDR3 nucleotide sequence: TGTGCCAGCAGCCAATTCTGGGCGGGCCAAAGCTGGAACACTGAAGCTTTCTTT. Its protein is CASSQFWAGQSWNTEAFF. Variable domain in full (rest from reference TRBV16 and TRBJ1-1): GEEVAQTPKHLVRGEGQKAKLYCAPIKGHSYVFWYQQVLKNEFKFLISFQNENVFDETGMPKERFSAKCLPNSPCSLEIQATKLEDSAVYFCASSQFWAGQSWNTEAFFGQGTRLTVV.

The rearrangement uses TRBV18 and TRBJ2-7, with D possibly TRBD1 on 6 matching bases. Germline V lookup: CDR1 KGHSH, CDR2 LQKENI. V was trimmed by 4 bases and J by 4 bases, leaving 14 bases between them. This CDR3 contains 14 residues. CDR3 sequence: CASSQDVGGYEQYF. CDR3 DNA: TGTGCCAGCTCACAGGATGTAGGGGGATACGAGCAGTACTTC.

This clone was detected a few times. This rearrangement joins TRBV19 to TRBJ1-5; no clear D. V was shortened by 5 bases and J by 7 bases, with 12 bases between the two germline ends. The germline gives CDR1 LNHDA, CDR2 SQIVND (reference sequence). The CDR3 is 13 amino acids. CDR3 sequence reads: CASSLPSSQPQHF. In nucleotides, the CDR3 is TGTGCCAGTAGTTTGCCCTCGTCGCAGCCCCAGCATTTT.

The V and J genes are TRBV5-1 and TRBJ2-7, with 13 bases that match TRBD2. Germline CDR1 and CDR2: SGHRS and YFSETQ. This CDR3 has 14 residues. The J segment lost 4 bases and the V segment lost 4 bases, leaving 2 bases of the junction unmatched. The CDR3 DNA sequence: TGCGCCAGCAGCCGGACTAGCGGGGGTTACGAGCAGTACTTC. Translating gives CASSRTSGGYEQYF.